This TCR beta chain was recovered during a study of OX40 agonist ivuxolimab in advanced cancers. Study-level results: Clonal expansion from baseline to week 6 occurred in both CD4+ and CD8+ T cells.

The CDR3 is made up of 13 amino acids. The V and J ends lost 6 bases and 5 bases respectively, with 10 bases between them. CDR1 and CDR2 from the germline V gene are MNHEY and SVGAGI. Generated by immunoSEQ multiplex PCR, the TCRdb table keeps only in-frame clones and is missing some. The sample lists about 40,000 clones; around 87% were seen once. On this clone: Its matching antigen is unknown.

The V and J genes are TRBV6-5 and TRBJ2-2, with D maybe TRBD2 (5 bases). Sequenced material: CD4+ or CD8+ T cells sorted from blood, taken in a trial of the OX40 agonist ivuxolimab. The source of this sequence is an adult with an advanced solid tumor such as melanoma, head and neck, liver or kidney cancer. The CDR3 bases are TGTGCCAGCAGCCGTGGACTTACCGGGGAGCTGTTTTTT. Translated, it gives CASSRGLTGELFF.